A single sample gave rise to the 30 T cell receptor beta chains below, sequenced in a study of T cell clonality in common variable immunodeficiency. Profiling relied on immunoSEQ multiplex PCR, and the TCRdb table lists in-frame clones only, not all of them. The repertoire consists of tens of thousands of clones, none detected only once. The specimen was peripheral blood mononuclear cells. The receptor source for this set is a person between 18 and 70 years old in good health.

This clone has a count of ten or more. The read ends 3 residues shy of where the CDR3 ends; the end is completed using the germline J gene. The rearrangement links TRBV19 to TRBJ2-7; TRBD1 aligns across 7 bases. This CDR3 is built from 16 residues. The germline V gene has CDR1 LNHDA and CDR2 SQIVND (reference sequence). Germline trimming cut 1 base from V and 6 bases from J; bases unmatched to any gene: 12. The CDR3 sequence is CASSIGDGRQGREQYF. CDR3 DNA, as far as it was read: TGTGCCAGTAGTATAGGGGACGGACGACAGGGACGCGAG.

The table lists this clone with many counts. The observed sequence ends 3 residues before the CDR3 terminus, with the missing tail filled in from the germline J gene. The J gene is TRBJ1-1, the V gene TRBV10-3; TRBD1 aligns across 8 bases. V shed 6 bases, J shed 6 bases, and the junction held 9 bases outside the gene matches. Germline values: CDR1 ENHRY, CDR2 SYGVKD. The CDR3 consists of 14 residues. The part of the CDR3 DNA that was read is TGTGCCATCAGGCCCGGACAGGGCCTGGCTGAA. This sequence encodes CAIRPGQGLAE. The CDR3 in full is CAIRPGQGLAEAFF.

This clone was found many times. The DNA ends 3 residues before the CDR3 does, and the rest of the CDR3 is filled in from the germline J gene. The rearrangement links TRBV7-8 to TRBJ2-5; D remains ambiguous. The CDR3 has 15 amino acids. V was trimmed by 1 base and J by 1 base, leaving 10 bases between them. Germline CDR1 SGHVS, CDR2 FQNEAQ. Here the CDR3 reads CASSLVTYSQETQYF. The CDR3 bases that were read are TGTGCCAGCAGCTTAGTCACCTACAGCCAAGAGACC.

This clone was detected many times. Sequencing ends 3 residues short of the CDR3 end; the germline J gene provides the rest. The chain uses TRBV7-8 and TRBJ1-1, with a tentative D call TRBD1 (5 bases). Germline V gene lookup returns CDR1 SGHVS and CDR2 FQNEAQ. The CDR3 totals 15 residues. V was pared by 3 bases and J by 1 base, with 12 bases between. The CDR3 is CASSFSARGNTEAFF. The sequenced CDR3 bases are TGTGCCAGCAGCTTCTCGGCTAGGGGGAACACTGAA.

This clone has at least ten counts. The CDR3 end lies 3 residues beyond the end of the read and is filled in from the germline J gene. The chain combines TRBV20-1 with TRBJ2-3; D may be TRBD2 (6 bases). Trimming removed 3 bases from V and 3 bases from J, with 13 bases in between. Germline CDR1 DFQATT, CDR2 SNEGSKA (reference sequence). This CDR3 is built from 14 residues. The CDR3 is CSASPGGRTDTQYF. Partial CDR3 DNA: TGCAGTGCTAGTCCCGGGGGTAGGACAGATACG.

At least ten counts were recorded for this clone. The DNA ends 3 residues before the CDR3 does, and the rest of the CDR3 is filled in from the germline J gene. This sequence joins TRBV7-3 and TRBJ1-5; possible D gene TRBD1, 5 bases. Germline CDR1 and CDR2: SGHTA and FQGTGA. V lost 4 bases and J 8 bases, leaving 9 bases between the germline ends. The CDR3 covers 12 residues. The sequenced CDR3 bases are TGTGCCAGCAGCTCCGGGGGGGAGCCC. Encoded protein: CASSSGGEP. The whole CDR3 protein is CASSSGGEPQHF.

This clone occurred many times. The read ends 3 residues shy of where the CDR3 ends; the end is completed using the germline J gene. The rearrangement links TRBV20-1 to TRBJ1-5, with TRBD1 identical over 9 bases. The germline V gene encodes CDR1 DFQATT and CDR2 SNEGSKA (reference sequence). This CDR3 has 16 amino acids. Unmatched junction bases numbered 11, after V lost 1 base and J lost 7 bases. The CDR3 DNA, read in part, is TGCAGTGCTAGAGGCCGTTTGACAGGGGGAGGGCAGCCC. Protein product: CSARGRLTGGGQP. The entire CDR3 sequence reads CSARGRLTGGGQPQHF.

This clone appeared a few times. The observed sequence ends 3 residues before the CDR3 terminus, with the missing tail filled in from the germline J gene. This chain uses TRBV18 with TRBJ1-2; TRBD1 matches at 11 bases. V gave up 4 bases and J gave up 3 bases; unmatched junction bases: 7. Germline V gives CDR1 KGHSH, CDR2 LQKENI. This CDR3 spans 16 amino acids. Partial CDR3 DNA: TGTGCCAGCTCACTCGGACAGGGGGCATGGGACTATGGC. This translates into CASSLGQGAWDYG. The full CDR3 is CASSLGQGAWDYGYTF.

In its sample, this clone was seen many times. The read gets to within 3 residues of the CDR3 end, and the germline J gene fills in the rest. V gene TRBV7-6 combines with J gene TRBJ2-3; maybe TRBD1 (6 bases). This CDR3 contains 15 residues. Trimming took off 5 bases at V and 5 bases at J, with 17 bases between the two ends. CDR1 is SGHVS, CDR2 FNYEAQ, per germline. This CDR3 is CASSVQGVWQDTQYF. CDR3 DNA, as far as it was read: TGTGCCAGCAGCGTACAGGGAGTTTGGCAAGATACG.

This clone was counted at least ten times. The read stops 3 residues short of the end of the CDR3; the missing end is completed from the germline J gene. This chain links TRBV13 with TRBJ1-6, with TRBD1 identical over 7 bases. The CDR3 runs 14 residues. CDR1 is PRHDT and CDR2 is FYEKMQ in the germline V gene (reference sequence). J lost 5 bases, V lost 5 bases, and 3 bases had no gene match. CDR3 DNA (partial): TGTGCCAGCAGCCAAGACAGGGATAATTCACCC. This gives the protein CASSQDRDNSP. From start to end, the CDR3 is CASSQDRDNSPLHF.

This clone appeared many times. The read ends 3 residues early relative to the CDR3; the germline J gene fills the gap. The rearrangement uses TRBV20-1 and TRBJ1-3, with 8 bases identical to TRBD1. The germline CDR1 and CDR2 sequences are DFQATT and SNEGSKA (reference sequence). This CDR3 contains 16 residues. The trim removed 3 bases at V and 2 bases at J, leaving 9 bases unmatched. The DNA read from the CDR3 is TGCAGTGCTAGGAGCCAGGGGGCGGGACCTGGAAACACC. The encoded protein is CSARSQGAGPGNT. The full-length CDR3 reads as CSARSQGAGPGNTIYF.

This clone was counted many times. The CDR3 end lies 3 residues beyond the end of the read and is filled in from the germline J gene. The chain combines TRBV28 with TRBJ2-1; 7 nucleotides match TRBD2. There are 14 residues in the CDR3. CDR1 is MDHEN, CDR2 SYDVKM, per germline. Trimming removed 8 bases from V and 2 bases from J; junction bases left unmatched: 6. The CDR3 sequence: CASVEAGPYNEQFF. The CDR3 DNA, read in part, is TGTGCCAGCGTGGAAGCGGGACCCTACAATGAG.

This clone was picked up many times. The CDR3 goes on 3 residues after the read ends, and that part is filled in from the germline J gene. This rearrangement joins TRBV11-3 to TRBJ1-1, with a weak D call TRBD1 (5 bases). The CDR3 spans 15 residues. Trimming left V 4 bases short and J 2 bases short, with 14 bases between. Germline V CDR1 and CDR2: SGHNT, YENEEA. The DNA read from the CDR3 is TGTGCCAGCAGCTCCCCGGGGGGACGAAACACTGAA. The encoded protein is CASSSPGGRNTE. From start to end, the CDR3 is CASSSPGGRNTEAFF.

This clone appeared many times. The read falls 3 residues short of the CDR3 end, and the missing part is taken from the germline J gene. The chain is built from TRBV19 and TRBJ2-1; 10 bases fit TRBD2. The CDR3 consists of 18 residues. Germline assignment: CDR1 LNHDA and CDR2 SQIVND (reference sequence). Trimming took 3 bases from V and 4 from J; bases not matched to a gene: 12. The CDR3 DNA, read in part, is TGTGCCAGTAGTATGGTCCTAGCGGGGGTGCGGGGATACAATGAG. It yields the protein CASSMVLAGVRGYNE. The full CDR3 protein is CASSMVLAGVRGYNEQFF.

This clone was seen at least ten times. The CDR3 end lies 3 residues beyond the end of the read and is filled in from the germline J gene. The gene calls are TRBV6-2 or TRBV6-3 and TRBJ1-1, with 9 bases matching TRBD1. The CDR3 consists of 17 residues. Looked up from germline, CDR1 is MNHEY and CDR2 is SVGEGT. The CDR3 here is CASRFDRDRALRYRAFF. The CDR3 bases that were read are TGTGCCAGCAGATTCGACCGGGACAGGGCATTAAGATATAGG.

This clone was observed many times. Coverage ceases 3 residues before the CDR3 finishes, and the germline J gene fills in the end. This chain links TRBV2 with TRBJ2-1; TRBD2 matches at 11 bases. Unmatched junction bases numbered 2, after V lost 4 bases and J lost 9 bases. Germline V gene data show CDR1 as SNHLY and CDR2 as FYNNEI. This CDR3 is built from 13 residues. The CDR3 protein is CASSGLAGSEQFF. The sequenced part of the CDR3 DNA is TGTGCCAGCAGTGGACTAGCGGGAAGTGAG. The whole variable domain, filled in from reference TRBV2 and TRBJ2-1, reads EPEVTQTPSHQVTQMGQEVILRCVPISNHLYFYWYRQILGQKVEFLVSFYNNEISEKSEIFDDQFSVERPDGSNFTLKIRSTKLEDSAMYFCASSGLAGSEQFFGPGTRLTVL.

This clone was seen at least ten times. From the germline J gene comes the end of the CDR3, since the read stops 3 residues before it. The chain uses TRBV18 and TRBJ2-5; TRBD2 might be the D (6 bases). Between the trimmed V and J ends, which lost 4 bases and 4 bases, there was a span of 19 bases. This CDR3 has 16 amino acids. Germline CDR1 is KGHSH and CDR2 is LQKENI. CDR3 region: CASSQSARPGGETQYF. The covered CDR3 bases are TGTGCCAGCTCACAATCGGCGAGACCCGGGGGAGAGACC.

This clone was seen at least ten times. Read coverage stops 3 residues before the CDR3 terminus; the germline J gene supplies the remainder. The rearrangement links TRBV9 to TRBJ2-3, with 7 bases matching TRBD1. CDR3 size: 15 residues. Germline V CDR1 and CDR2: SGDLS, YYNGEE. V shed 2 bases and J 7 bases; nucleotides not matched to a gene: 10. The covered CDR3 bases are TGTGCCAGCAGCGTTCAAGGGACAGTCATAAATACG. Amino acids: CASSVQGTVINT. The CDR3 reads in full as CASSVQGTVINTQYF. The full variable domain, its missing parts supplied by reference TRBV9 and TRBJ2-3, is DSGVTQTPKHLITATGQRVTLRCSPRSGDLSVYWYQQSLDQGLQFLIQYYNGEERAKGNILERFSAQQFPDLHSELNLSSLELGDSALYFCASSVQGTVINTQYFGPGTRLTVL.

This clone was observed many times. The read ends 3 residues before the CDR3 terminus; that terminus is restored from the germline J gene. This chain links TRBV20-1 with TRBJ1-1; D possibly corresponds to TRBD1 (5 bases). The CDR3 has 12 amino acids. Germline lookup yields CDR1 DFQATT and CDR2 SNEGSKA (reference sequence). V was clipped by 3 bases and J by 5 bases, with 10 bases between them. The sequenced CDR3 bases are TGCAGTGCTAGTTTGGGGGGTACTGAA. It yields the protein CSASLGGTE. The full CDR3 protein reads CSASLGGTEAFF.

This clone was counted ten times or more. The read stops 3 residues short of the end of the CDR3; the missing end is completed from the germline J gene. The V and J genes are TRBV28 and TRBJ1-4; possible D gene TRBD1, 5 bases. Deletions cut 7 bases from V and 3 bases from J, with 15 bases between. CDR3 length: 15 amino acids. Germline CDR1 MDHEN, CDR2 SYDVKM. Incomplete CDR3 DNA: TGTGCCAGCAACCCCCCGGACACACCTAATGAAAAA. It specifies CASNPPDTPNEK. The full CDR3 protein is CASNPPDTPNEKLFF.

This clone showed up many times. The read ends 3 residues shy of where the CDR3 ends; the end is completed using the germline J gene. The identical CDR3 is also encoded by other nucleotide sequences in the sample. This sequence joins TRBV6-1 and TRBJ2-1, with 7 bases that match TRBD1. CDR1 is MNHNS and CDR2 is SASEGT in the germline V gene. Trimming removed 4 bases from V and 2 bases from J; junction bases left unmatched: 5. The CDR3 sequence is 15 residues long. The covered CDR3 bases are TGTGCCAGCAGTGCGACAGGGTATCCCTACAATGAG. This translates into CASSATGYPYNE. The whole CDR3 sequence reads CASSATGYPYNEQFF.

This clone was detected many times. CDR3 DNA, as far as it was read: TGTGCCAGCAGTTTCGCCCAGGGTAGGGCTAGTGGGGCCAACGTC. It translates to CASSFAQGRASGANV. The full CDR3 is CASSFAQGRASGANVLTF. The chain links TRBV27 to TRBJ2-6; tentative D call: TRBD1 (5 bases). Read coverage stops 3 residues before the CDR3 terminus; the germline J gene supplies the remainder. The V end was cut by 3 bases, the J end by 3 bases, with 18 bases between. From germline, CDR1 is MNHEY and CDR2 SMNVEV (reference sequence). The CDR3 consists of 18 residues. Full variable domain (outside the CDR3, taken from reference TRBV27 and TRBJ2-6): EAQVTQNPRYLITVTGKKLTVTCSQNMNHEYMSWYRQDPGLGLRQIYYSMNVEVTDKGDVPEGYKVSRKEKRNFPLILESPSPNQTSLYFCASSFAQGRASGANVLTFGAGSRLTVL.

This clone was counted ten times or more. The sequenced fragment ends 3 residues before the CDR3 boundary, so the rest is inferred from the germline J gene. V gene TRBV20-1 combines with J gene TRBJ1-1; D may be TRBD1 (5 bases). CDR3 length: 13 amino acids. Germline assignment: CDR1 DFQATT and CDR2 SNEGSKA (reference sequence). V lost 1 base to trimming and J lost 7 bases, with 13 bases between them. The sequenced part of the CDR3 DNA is TGCAGTGCTAGAGTGGGCAGGGATGTTGAA. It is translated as CSARVGRDVE. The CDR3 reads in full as CSARVGRDVEAFF.

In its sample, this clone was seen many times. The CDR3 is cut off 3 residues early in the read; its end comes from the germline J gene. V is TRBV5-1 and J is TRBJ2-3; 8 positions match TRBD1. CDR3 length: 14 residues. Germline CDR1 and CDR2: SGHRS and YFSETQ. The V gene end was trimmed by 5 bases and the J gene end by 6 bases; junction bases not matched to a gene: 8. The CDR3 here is CASSMSQGADTQYF. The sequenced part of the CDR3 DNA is TGCGCCAGCAGTATGAGCCAGGGGGCGGATACG.

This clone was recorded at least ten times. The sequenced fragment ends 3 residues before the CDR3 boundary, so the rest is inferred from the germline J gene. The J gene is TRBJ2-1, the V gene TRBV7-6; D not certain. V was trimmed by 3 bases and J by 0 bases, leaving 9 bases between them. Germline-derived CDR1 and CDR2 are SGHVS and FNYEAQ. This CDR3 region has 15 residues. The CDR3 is CASSFNRRSYNEQFF. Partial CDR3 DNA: TGTGCCAGCAGCTTTAACAGACGCTCCTACAATGAG.

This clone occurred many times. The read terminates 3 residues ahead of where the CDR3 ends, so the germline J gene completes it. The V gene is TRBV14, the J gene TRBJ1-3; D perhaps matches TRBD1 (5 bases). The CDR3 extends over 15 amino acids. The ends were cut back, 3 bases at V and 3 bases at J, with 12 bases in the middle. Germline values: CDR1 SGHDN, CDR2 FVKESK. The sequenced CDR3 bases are TGTGCCAGCAGCCAGACTGGGGACTTTGGAAACACC. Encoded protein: CASSQTGDFGNT. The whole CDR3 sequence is CASSQTGDFGNTIYF.

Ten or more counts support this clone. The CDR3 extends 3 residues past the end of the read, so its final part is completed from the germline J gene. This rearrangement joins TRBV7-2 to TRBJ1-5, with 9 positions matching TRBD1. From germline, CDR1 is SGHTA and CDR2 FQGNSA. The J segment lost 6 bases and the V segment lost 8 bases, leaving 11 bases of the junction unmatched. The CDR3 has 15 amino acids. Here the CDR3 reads CASGIGTGIGQPQHF. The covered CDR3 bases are TGTGCCAGCGGAATAGGGACAGGGATCGGTCAGCCC.

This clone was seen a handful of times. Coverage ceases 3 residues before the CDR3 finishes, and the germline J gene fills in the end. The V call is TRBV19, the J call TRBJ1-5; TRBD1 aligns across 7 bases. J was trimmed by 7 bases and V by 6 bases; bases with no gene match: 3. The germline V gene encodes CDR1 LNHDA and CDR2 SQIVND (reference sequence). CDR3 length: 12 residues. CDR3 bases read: TGTGCCAGTAGACAGGGGATCCAGCCC. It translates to CASRQGIQP. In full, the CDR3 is CASRQGIQPQHF.

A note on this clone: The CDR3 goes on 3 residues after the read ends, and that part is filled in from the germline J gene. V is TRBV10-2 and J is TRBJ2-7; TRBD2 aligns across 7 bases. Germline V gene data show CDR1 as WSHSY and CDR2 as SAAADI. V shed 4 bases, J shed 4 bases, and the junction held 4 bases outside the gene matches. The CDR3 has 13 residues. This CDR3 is CASSVSGSYEQYF. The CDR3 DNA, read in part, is TGCGCCAGCAGTGTTAGCGGGTCTTACGAG.

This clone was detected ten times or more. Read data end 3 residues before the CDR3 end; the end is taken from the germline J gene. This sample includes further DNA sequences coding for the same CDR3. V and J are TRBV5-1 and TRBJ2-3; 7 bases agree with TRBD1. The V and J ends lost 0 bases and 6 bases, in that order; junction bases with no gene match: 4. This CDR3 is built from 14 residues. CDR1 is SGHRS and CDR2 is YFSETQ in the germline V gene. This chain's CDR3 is CASSLGQGPDTQYF. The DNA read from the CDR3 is TGCGCCAGCAGCTTGGGACAGGGTCCCGATACG.